The source of this TCR beta chain is a study of T cell responses to AZD1222 COVID-19 vaccine. The CDR3 has 14 residues. Germline loops: CDR1 LNHDA, CDR2 SQIVND (reference sequence). V was shortened by 10 bases and J by 0 bases, with 12 bases between the two germline ends. Data came from immunoSEQ multiplex PCR; TCRdb stores just in-frame clones and leaves some out. The data hold around 72,000 clones, with around 87% observed a single time. Notes on this clone: Its antigen remains unknown.

Study results and caveats: Only a handful of AZD1222 recipients were seropositive at baseline.

V gene TRBV19 combines with J gene TRBJ1-4, with D possibly being TRBD1 (5 bases). The clonotype originates from an adult in good health. The sample in question was peripheral blood, obtained on day 0 of AZD1222 vaccination. CDR3 residues: CATARGATNEKLFF. The CDR3, as DNA: TGTGCCACCGCGAGGGGAGCAACTAATGAAAAACTGTTTTTT. The variable domain in full, with the rest retrieved from reference TRBV19 and TRBJ1-4, is DGGITQSPKYLFRKEGQNVTLSCEQNLNHDAMYWYRQDPGQGLRLIYYSQIVNDFQKGDIAEGYSVSREKKESFPLTVTSAQKNPTAFYLCATARGATNEKLFFGSGTQLSVL.